The 7 T cell receptor beta chains in this list originate from one sample, sequenced in a study of cytomegalovirus exposure and HLA in healthy donors. PCR primers comprised 60 Vbeta and 13 Jbeta primers. Assay used: immunoSEQ multiplex PCR; TCRdb lists only in-frame clones, some missing. The sample consists of fewer than 95,000 clones, approximately 81% of them appearing once. Sequenced material: PBMCs. The receptors shown here come from a middle-aged man in good health and CMV-seropositive.

V is TRBV2 and J is TRBJ2-7; D might be TRBD2 (6 bases). Germline CDR1 reads SNHLY; CDR2 reads FYNNEI. The CDR3 totals 15 residues. Trimming cost V 2 bases and J 3 bases, with 14 bases left between them. CDR3 DNA: TGTGCCAGCAGTGAAAGAGGTCTAGCGATCTACGAGCAGTACTTC. It specifies CASSERGLAIYEQYF.

The chain links TRBV29-1 to TRBJ2-7, with D possibly being TRBD1 (6 bases). Trimming took off 7 bases at V and 1 base at J, with 17 bases between the two ends. Germline CDR1 reads SQVTM; CDR2 reads ANQGSEA. This CDR3 has 14 amino acids. CDR3 sequence (DNA): TGCAGCGCTTCAGGGGCGGAGAATTCCTACGAGCAGTACTTC. Translation: CSASGAENSYEQYF.

This rearrangement joins TRBV23-1 to TRBJ2-2, with D hard to call. TRBV23-1 is known as an ORF, though its function is uncertain. V lost 2 bases and J lost 1, with 11 bases in between. This CDR3 comprises 16 residues. CDR3 sequence: CASSQMRGWNTGELFF. CDR3 coding DNA: TGCGCCAGCAGTCAAATGAGAGGTTGGAACACCGGGGAGCTGTTTTTT.

This chain joins TRBV27 and TRBJ2-1, with D maybe TRBD2 (5 bases). V lost 6 bases, J lost 10 bases, and 19 bases lay in between. Looked up from germline, CDR1 is MNHEY and CDR2 is SMNVEV (reference sequence). This CDR3 contains 14 residues. In DNA, the CDR3 is TGTGCCAGCAGGAATGAGGGATCCCGATGGGAGCAGTTCTTC. It yields the protein CASRNEGSRWEQFF.

The chain employs TRBV6-5 and TRBJ2-5; perhaps TRBD1 as D (5 bases). The DNA matches TRBJ2-7 better at its end, which makes the J call doubtful. The CDR3 covers 13 residues. Germline loops: CDR1 MNHEY, CDR2 SVGAGI. The CDR3 is CASGQGAPYEQYF. DNA for the CDR3: TGTGCCAGCGGACAAGGGGCGCCCTACGAGCAGTACTTC.

The V and J genes are TRBV10-3 and TRBJ2-7, with D perhaps matching TRBD2 (6 bases). CDR1 is ENHRY, CDR2 SYGVKD, per germline. The CDR3 length is 13 residues. V shed 6 bases and J shed 3 bases, with 12 bases lying between them. The CDR3 region has the DNA TGTGCCATCAGCGGGCCGGAGGGCTACGAGCAGTACTTC. Amino acids: CAISGPEGYEQYF.

The chain couples TRBV19 to TRBJ2-2, with TRBD1 matching 8 bases. CDR1 LNHDA and CDR2 SQIVND come from the germline V gene (reference sequence). This CDR3 has 14 residues. Trimming cost V 4 bases and J 7 bases; bases outside gene matches: 5. The CDR3, as DNA: TGTGCCAGTAGTAGGGACAGGACGAGCGGGGAGCTGTTTTTT. Its translation is CASSRDRTSGELFF.